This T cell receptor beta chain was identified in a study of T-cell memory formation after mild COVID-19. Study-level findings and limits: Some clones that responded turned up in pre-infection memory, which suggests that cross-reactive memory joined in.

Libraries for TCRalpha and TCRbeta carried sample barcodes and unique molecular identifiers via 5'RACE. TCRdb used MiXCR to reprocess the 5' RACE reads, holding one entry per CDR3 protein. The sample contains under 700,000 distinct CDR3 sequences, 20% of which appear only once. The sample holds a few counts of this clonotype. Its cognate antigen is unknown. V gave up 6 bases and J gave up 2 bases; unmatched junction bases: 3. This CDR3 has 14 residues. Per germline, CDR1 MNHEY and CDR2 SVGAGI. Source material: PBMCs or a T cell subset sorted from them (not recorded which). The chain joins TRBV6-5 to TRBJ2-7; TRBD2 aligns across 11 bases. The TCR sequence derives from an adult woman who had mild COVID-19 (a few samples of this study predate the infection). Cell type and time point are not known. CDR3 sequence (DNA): TGTGCCAGCAGACAACTAGCGGGGGCCTACGAGCAGTACTTC. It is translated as CASRQLAGAYEQYF.